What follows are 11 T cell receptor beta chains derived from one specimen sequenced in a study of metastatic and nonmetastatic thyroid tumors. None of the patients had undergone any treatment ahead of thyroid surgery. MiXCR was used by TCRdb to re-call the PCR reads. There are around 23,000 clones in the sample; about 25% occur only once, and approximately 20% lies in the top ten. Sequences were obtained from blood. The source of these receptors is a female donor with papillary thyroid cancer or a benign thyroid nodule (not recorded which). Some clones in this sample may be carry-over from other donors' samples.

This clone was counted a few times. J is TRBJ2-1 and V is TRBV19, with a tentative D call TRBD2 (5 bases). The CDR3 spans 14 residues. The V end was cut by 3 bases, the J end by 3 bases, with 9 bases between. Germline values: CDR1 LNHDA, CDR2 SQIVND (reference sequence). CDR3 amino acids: CASSIGGSYNEQFF. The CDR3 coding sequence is TGTGCCAGTAGTATTGGTGGGAGCTACAATGAGCAGTTCTTC.

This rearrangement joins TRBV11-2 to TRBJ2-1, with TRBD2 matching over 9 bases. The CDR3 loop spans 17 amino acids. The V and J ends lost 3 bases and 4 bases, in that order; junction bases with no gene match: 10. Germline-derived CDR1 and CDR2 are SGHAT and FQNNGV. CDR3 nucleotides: TGTGCCAGCAGCTTCATTATGGGACTAGCAGAGTACAATGAGCAGTTCTTC. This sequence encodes CASSFIMGLAEYNEQFF.

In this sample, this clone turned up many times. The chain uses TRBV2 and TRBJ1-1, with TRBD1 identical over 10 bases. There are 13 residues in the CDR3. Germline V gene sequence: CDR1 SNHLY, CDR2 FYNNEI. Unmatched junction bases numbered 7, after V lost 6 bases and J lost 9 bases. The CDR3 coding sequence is TGTGCCAGCAGCAACCCGGGACAGGGGAAAGCTTTCTTT. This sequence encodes CASSNPGQGKAFF.

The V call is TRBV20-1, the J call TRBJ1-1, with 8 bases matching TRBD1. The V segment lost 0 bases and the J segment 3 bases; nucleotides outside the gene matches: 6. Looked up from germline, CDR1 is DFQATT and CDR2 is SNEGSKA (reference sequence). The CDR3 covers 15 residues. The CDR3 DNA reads TGCAGTGCTAGAGATCCAGGACAGGGAGACACTGAAGCTTTCTTT. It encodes CSARDPGQGDTEAFF.

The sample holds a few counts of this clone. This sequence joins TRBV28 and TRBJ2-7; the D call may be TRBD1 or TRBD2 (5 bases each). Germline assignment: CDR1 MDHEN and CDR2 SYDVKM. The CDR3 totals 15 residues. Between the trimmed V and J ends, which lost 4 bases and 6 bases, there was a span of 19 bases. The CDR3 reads CASSSSGTGKGEQYF. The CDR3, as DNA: TGTGCCAGCAGTTCGTCCGGGACGGGGAAGGGCGAGCAGTACTTC.

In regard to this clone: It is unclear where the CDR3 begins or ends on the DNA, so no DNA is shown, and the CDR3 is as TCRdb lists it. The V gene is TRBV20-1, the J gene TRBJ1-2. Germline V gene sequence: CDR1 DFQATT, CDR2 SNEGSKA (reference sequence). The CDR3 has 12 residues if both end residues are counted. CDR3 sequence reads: CSASQYLCGYTF.

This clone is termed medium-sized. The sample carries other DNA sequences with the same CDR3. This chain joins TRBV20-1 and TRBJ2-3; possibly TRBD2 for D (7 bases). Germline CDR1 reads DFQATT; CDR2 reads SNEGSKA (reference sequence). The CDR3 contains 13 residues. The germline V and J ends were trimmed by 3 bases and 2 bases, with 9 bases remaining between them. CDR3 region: CSASGGPTDTQYF. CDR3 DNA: TGCAGTGCTAGCGGGGGGCCCACAGATACGCAGTATTTT.

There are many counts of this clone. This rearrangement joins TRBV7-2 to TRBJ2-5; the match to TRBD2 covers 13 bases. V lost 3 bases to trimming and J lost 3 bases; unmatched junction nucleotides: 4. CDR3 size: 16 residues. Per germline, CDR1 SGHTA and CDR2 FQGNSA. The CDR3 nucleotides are TGTGCCAGCAGCTTCCCCGGGACTAGCGGGGAAGAGACCCAGTACTTC. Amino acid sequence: CASSFPGTSGEETQYF.

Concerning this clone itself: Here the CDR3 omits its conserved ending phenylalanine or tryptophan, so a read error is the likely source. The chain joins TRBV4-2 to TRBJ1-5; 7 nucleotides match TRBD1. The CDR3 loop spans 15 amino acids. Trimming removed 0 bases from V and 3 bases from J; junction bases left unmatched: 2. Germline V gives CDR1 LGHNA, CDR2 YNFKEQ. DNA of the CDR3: TGTGCCAGCAGCCAAGAGGGACAGTCCAATCAGCCCCAGCATATT. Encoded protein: CASSQEGQSNQPQHI.

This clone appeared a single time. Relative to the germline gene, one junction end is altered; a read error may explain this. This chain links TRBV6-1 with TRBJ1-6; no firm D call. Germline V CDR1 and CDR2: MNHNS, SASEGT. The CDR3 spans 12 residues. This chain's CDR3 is CASSLPLSPLHF. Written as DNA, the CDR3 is TGTGCCAGCAGCCTGCCGTTATCACCCCTGCACTTT.

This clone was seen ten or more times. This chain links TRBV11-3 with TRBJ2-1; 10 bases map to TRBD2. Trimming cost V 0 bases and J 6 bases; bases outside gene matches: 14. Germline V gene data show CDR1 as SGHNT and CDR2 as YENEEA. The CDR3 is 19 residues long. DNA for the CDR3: TGTGCCAGCAGCTTAGAGCGGCTGGCTAGCGGGGGAAGGGGCAATGAGCAGTTCTTC. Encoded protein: CASSLERLASGGRGNEQFF.